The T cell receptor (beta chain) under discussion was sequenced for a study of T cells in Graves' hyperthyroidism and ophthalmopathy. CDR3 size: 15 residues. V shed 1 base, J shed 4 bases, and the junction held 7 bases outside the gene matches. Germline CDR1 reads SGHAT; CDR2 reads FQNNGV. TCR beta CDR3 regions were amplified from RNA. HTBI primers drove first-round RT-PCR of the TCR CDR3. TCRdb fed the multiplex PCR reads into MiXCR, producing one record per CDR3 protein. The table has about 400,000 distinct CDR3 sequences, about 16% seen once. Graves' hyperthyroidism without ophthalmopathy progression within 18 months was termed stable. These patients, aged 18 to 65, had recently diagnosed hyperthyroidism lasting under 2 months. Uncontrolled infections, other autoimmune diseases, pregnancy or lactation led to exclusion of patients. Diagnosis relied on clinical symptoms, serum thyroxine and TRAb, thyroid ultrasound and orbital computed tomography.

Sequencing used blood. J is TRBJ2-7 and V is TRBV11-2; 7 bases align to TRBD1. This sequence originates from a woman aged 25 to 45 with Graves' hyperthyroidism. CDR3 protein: CASSLGGGIGYEQYF. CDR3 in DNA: TGTGCCAGCAGCTTAGGAGGGGGCATCGGGTACGAGCAGTACTTC. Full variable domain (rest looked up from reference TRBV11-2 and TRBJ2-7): EAGVAQSPRYKIIEKRQSVAFWCNPISGHATLYWYQQILGQGPKLLIQFQNNGVVDDSQLPKDRFSAERLKGVDSTLKIQPAKLEDSAVYLCASSLGGGIGYEQYFGPGTRLTVT.